The 16 T cell receptor beta chains below come from one sample, sequenced in a study of blood T cells in healthy people across ages. Sample-barcoded 5' priming and a J-beta primer mix drove a second PCR of about 7 to 11 cycles. TCRdb analysed the 5' RACE reads with MiXCR anew, one entry per CDR3 protein. The repertoire holds roughly 680,000 distinct CDR3 sequences, with 45% to 50% as singletons. The sample taken for sequencing was blood. These receptors were taken from an older woman in good health.

This clonotype occurred a few times. V usage is TRBV27 and J usage is TRBJ2-7; D may correspond to TRBD1 or TRBD2 (5 bases each). Germline V lookup: CDR1 MNHEY, CDR2 SMNVEV (reference sequence). This CDR3 has 16 residues. V gave up 5 bases and J gave up 3 bases, with 20 bases separating them. The CDR3 DNA follows: TGTGCCAGCAGTGGACGAGCGGCCCAGGGCAGCTACGAGCAGTACTTC. It is translated as CASSGRAAQGSYEQYF.

Here the CDR3 reads CASSARDRLAGEAYNEQFF. The CDR3 DNA follows: TGTGCCAGCAGCGCCCGAGATAGACTAGCGGGAGAGGCCTACAATGAGCAGTTCTTC. The J gene is TRBJ2-1, the V gene TRBV7-6, with 12 bases fitting TRBD2. The CDR3 consists of 19 residues. The ends lost 5 bases at V and 2 bases at J; junction bases unmatched: 13. Germline V gene lookup returns CDR1 SGHVS and CDR2 FNYEAQ.

This chain links TRBV12-3 or TRBV12-4 with TRBJ2-7, with 7 bases aligning to TRBD1. This CDR3 comprises 16 residues. With V trimmed by 7 bases and J by 1 base, 13 bases remained unmatched. The CDR3 DNA sequence: TGTGCCAGCACCCCACGTGCAGGGACAGCATCCTACGAGCAGTACTTC. It yields the protein CASTPRAGTASYEQYF.

The chain carries TRBV4-3 and TRBJ1-2, with 7 bases aligning to TRBD1. The ends lost 0 bases at V and 4 bases at J; junction bases unmatched: 8. The CDR3 sequence is 16 residues long. CDR1 is LGHNA and CDR2 is YSLEER in the germline V gene. The CDR3 spells CASSQEKGAAGYGYTF. Here the CDR3 DNA reads TGCGCCAGCAGCCAAGAAAAGGGGGCAGCGGGCTATGGCTACACCTTC.

Only one count was recorded for this clonotype. This chain joins TRBV11-2 and TRBJ2-5, with D perhaps matching TRBD2 (6 bases). Trimming removed 0 bases from V and 4 bases from J, with 18 bases in between. There are 17 residues in the CDR3. CDR1 and CDR2 from the germline V gene are SGHAT and FQNNGV. This chain's CDR3 is CASSLDGFMAGRETQYF. CDR3 coding DNA: TGTGCCAGCAGCTTAGATGGGTTTATGGCGGGACGAGAGACCCAGTACTTC.

The chain carries TRBV12-3 or TRBV12-4 and TRBJ1-1, with a weak D call TRBD1 (6 bases). The CDR3 is made up of 14 amino acids. Trimming shortened V by 5 bases and J by 0 bases, and 10 bases separated the two germline ends. Here the CDR3 reads CASSRQALNTEAFF. CDR3 DNA sequence: TGTGCCAGCAGTAGACAGGCTTTGAACACTGAAGCTTTCTTT.

The CDR3 nucleotides read TGTGCCAGCAGCTTACTCGGACAGGGTGCAAATGAGCAGTTCTTC. This gives the protein CASSLLGQGANEQFF. This chain joins TRBV11-1 and TRBJ2-1, with 8 bases identical to TRBD1. Per the germline V gene, CDR1 is SGHAT and CDR2 is FQDESV (reference sequence). Trimming at V came to 2 bases and at J to 7 bases, leaving 7 bases not matched to a gene. There are 15 residues in the CDR3.

The J gene is TRBJ1-2, the V gene TRBV9; TRBD1 matches at 8 bases. Germline assignment: CDR1 SGDLS and CDR2 YYNGEE. V gave up 3 bases and J gave up 8 bases; unmatched junction bases: 3. This CDR3 has 12 amino acids. DNA for the CDR3: TGTGCCAGCAGCGCAGGGGGCGCAGGCTACACCTTC. It is translated as CASSAGGAGYTF.

Only a few counts were recorded for this clonotype. V usage is TRBV27 and J usage is TRBJ2-7, with D possibly matching TRBD1 (6 bases). The germline CDR1 and CDR2 sequences are MNHEY and SMNVEV (reference sequence). Trimming cost V 4 bases and J 2 bases, with 9 bases left between them. The CDR3 covers 13 residues. The CDR3 DNA reads TGTGCCAGCAGTTCCTCAGGGGCCTACGAGCAGTACTTC. Translated: CASSSSGAYEQYF.

This sequence joins TRBV15 and TRBJ1-2, with TRBD1 matching over 9 bases. Germline values: CDR1 LNHNV, CDR2 YYDKDF (reference sequence). The J segment lost 8 bases and the V segment lost 0 bases, leaving 10 bases of the junction unmatched. The CDR3 covers 16 residues. The CDR3: CATSRDPGGTGNGYTF. The CDR3 DNA sequence: TGTGCCACCAGCAGAGATCCCGGGGGGACAGGGAACGGCTACACCTTC.

This sequence joins TRBV12-3 or TRBV12-4 and TRBJ2-1; the match to TRBD2 covers 8 bases. The junction had 7 bases not matched to a gene; V was cut back by 3 bases and J by 6 bases. The CDR3 extends over 15 amino acids. CDR3 region: CASSFGLAGSNEQFF. The CDR3 DNA reads TGTGCCAGCAGTTTTGGCCTAGCGGGCTCCAATGAGCAGTTCTTC.

This chain uses TRBV5-6 with TRBJ2-3; no firm D call. Germline V gene sequence: CDR1 SGHDT, CDR2 YYEEEE. The CDR3 runs to 15 residues. The V end was cut by 4 bases, the J end by 2 bases, with 14 bases between. CDR3 in amino acids: CASSLGYQNTDTQYF. The CDR3 DNA is TGTGCCAGCAGCCTGGGGTACCAAAACACAGATACGCAGTATTTT.

This clonotype was observed a handful of times. The chain combines TRBV5-1 with TRBJ2-5; D is perhaps TRBD1 or TRBD2 (6 bases each). The end of the DNA aligns better with TRBJ2-7, so the J call may be wrong. The germline CDR1 and CDR2 sequences are SGHRS and YFSETQ. The CDR3 is made up of 14 amino acids. As DNA, the CDR3 is TGCGCCAGCAGCTTGGTTGGGGGGCTGGACGAGCAGTACTTC. As protein: CASSLVGGLDEQYF.

The chain has TRBV5-1 and TRBJ2-6; D call uncertain. This CDR3 comprises 15 residues. CDR1 is SGHRS and CDR2 is YFSETQ in the germline V gene. V lost 0 bases, J lost 0 bases, and 4 bases lay in between. The CDR3 DNA follows: TGCGCCAGCAGCTTGGCCTTCTCTGGGGCCAACGTCCTGACTTTC. Its protein product is CASSLAFSGANVLTF.

The chain recombines TRBV6-2 or TRBV6-3 with TRBJ2-1; 13 nucleotides agree with TRBD2. V lost 0 bases to trimming and J lost 3 bases; unmatched junction nucleotides: 8. Germline loops: CDR1 MNHEY, CDR2 SVGEGT. CDR3 length: 19 residues. The CDR3 DNA sequence: TGTGCCAGCAGTTACTCGATACTAGCGGGAGGGCCCAACTACAATGAGCAGTTCTTC. It is translated as CASSYSILAGGPNYNEQFF.

In this sample, this clonotype turned up a few times. V usage is TRBV20-1 and J usage is TRBJ2-5; D not certain. The J call may be incorrect, as the DNA end agrees better with TRBJ2-1. This CDR3 contains 15 residues. Germline lookup yields CDR1 DFQATT and CDR2 SNEGSKA (reference sequence). CDR3 protein: CSARVWRRIQETQFF. The CDR3 DNA follows: TGCAGTGCTAGGGTGTGGCGACGGATCCAAGAGACCCAGTTCTTC.